This T cell receptor (beta chain) was captured in a study of regulatory T cells in long-lasting Graves disease. Germline lookup yields CDR1 DFQATT and CDR2 SNEGSKA (reference sequence). This CDR3 spans 16 amino acids. This clonotype was counted only a few times. As to time point: newly diagnosed GD, antithyroid drugs for less than 3 months. Preparation of the TCR library used RNA extracted from PBMCs. Sequencing libraries for TCR beta were prepared with iRepertoire HTBI primers and Arm-PCR of CDR3 regions. MiXCR, applied by TCRdb to the multiplex PCR reads, yields one record per CDR3 protein. The sample holds about 540,000 distinct CDR3 sequences, approximately 13% seen once. The same data also went into a second study, on T cells in Graves' hyperthyroidism and ophthalmopathy. That source reports: The model anticipated ophthalmopathy a median about six months pre-onset.

J is TRBJ2-1 and V is TRBV20-1; D is ambiguous. The DNA matches TRBJ2-5 better at its end, which makes the J call doubtful. Sequenced material: peripheral blood mononuclear cells (PBMCs), taken at new diagnosis, from a patient treated with antithyroid drugs. The origin of this receptor is a man aged 30 to 39 with Graves disease. The CDR3 sequence: CSASKDPGRSQETQYF. CDR3 in DNA: TGCAGTGCCTCAAAAGACCCGGGCCGATCACAAGAGACCCAGTACTTC.